This T cell receptor beta chain was captured by sequencing in a study of T cell responses to AZD1222 COVID-19 vaccine. This clone was seen once. Its target is not known. This table comes from immunoSEQ multiplex PCR, and its TCRdb copy is limited to in-frame clones, with some not included. The top ten hold around 8% of the sample, which has under 100,000 clones, just over 85% seen once. The CDR3 runs to 15 residues. V trimming: 1 base; J trimming: 0 bases; junction bases outside the gene matches: 0. CDR1 MNHNS and CDR2 SASEGT come from the germline V gene. Study findings and constraints: The number of AZD1222 recipients seropositive at baseline was only five to seven. The study reported that nearly half of spike-specific TCRs target unmutated variant regions.

This chain links TRBV6-1 with TRBJ2-5; TRBD1 agrees at 9 bases. This clonotype was obtained from an adult in good health. Sequencing was performed on peripheral blood, taken on day 0 of AZD1222 vaccination. The CDR3 here is CASSEGDRDQETQYF. Written as DNA, the CDR3 is TGTGCCAGCAGTGAAGGGGACAGGGACCAAGAGACCCAGTACTTC.